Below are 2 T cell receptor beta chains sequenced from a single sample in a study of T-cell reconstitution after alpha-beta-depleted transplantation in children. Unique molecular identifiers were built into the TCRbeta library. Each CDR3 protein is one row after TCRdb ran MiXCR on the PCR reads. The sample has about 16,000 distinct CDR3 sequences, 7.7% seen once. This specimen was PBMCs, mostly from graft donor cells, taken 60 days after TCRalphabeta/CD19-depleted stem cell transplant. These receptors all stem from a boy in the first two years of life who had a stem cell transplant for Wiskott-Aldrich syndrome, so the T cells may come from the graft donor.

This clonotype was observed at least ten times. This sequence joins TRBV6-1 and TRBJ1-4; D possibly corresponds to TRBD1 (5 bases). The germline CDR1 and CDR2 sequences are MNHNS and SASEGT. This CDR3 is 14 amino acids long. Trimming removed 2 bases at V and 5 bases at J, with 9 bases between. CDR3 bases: TGTGCCAGCAGTGAACACAGGCCGAATGAAAAACTGTTTTTT. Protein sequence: CASSEHRPNEKLFF.

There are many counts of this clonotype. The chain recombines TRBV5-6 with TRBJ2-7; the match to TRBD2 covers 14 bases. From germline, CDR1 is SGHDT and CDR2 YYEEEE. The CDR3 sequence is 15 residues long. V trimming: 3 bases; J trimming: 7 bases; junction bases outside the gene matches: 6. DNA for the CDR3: TGTGCCAGCAGCTCGGGACTAGCGGGAGAAAAAGAGCAGTACTTC. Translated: CASSSGLAGEKEQYF.